Each of the 12 T cell receptor beta chains below was sequenced from the same sample in a study of blood T cell repertoires in COVID-19. TCRdb's copy holds only in-frame clones and misses some; the assay was immunoSEQ multiplex PCR. The data contain about 140,000 clones, roughly 86% of them seen just once; the ten biggest clones take up over 9.5%. Sequenced sample: peripheral blood. These TCRs come from a man between 45 and 60 years old with active or convalescent COVID-19.

This sequence joins TRBV6-2 or TRBV6-3 and TRBJ2-7; TRBD1 matches at 9 bases. Per the germline V gene, CDR1 is MNHEY and CDR2 is SVGEGT. The ends lost 0 bases at V and 8 bases at J; junction bases unmatched: 11. The CDR3 totals 16 residues. CDR3 sequence: CASSYSAGTGLTQQYF. The CDR3, as DNA: TGTGCCAGCAGTTACTCGGCGGGGACAGGGCTCACTCAGCAGTACTTC.

This clone was observed a single time. The genes are TRBV7-2 and TRBJ2-6; D unclear. Germline V lookup: CDR1 SGHTA, CDR2 FQGNSA. Trimming shortened V by 8 bases and J by 0 bases, and 5 bases separated the two germline ends. This CDR3 is 13 amino acids long. CDR3 nucleotide sequence: TGTGCCAGCCGTCCCTCTGGGGCCAACGTCCTGACTTTC. Protein sequence: CASRPSGANVLTF.

The rearrangement joins TRBV5-5 to TRBJ2-4; TRBD2 aligns across 9 bases. The CDR3 runs 16 residues. From germline, CDR1 is SGHKS and CDR2 YYEKEE (reference sequence). Losses at the gene ends were 3 bases for V and 6 bases for J; bases not matched to a gene: 10. CDR3 bases: TGTGCCAGCAGCTCTTTAGCGGGAGAGTCGGGAAACATTCAGTACTTC. It is translated as CASSSLAGESGNIQYF.

The chain has TRBV7-2 and TRBJ2-3; the match to TRBD2 covers 10 bases. The CDR3 has 15 residues. Looked up from germline, CDR1 is SGHTA and CDR2 is FQGNSA. The V and J ends lost 0 bases and 4 bases, in that order; junction bases with no gene match: 1. CDR3 loop: CASSLAGLAADTQYF. The CDR3, as DNA: TGTGCCAGCAGCTTAGCCGGACTAGCGGCAGATACGCAGTATTTT.

This clone was observed a handful of times. This chain links TRBV21-1 with TRBJ2-7; the table names TRBD2, a call not compared with the DNA. TRBV21-1 is labeled a pseudogene. The CDR3 spans 14 residues. CDR3 bases: TGTGCCAAGGAAGGTAGCGGGAGGGTCACCGAGCAGTACTTC. It specifies CAKEGSGRVTEQYF.

The rearrangement uses TRBV30 and TRBJ1-4, with D possibly matching TRBD1 (5 bases). CDR3 length: 15 amino acids. Trimming left V 2 bases short and J 0 bases short, with 10 bases between. Germline V gene data show CDR1 as GTSNPN and CDR2 as SVGIG (reference sequence). The CDR3: CAWSMGQTTNEKLFF. CDR3 coding DNA: TGTGCCTGGAGTATGGGGCAAACAACTAATGAAAAACTGTTTTTT.

This clone was seen just once. The chain carries TRBV3-1 (or the pseudogene TRBV3-2) and TRBJ1-2; 10 bases align to TRBD1. Trimming took 1 base from V and 7 from J; bases not matched to a gene: 3. Per the germline V gene, CDR1 is LGHDT and CDR2 is YNNKEL (reference sequence). The CDR3 sequence is 14 residues long. Here the CDR3 DNA reads TGTGCCAGCAGCCAAGGACAGGGGGCGCTTGGCTACACCTTC. Translation: CASSQGQGALGYTF.

The rearrangement joins TRBV19 to TRBJ1-2; D is perhaps TRBD1 (5 bases). The CDR3 runs 16 residues. CDR1 is LNHDA, CDR2 SQIVND, per germline (reference sequence). V dropped 7 bases and J dropped 0 bases, with 18 bases sitting between them. The CDR3 coding sequence is TGTGCCAGTACCCTGGGAGGGACCGCGACTAACTATGGCTACACCTTC. This sequence encodes CASTLGGTATNYGYTF.

V gene TRBV30 combines with J gene TRBJ2-1, with a weak D call TRBD1 (6 bases). CDR1 and CDR2 (germline): GTSNPN, SVGIG (reference sequence). The CDR3 is 12 residues long. Trimming removed 3 bases at V and 7 bases at J, with 10 bases between. DNA for the CDR3: TGTGCCTGGAGCGAACAGGGAAATGAGCAGTTCTTC. Its protein is CAWSEQGNEQFF.

The rearrangement uses TRBV25-1 and TRBJ1-4, with D possibly TRBD1 on 6 matching bases. This CDR3 is 13 amino acids long. CDR1 is MGHDK, CDR2 SYGVNS, per germline. The germline V and J ends were trimmed by 3 bases and 12 bases, with 14 bases remaining between them. In DNA form, the CDR3 reads TGTGCCAGCAGTGACCTGAGGGGGGGGGAACTGTTTTTT. This gives the protein CASSDLRGGELFF.

V gene TRBV5-1 combines with J gene TRBJ1-5; the match to TRBD1 covers 11 bases. The CDR3 sequence is 19 residues long. CDR1 SGHRS and CDR2 YFSETQ come from the germline V gene. V lost 0 bases, J lost 1 base, and 9 bases stayed unmatched. CDR3 protein: CASSLGYGQGAGSNQPQHF. The CDR3 nucleotides read TGCGCCAGCAGCTTGGGTTATGGACAGGGGGCCGGGAGCAATCAGCCCCAGCATTTT.

The rearrangement uses TRBV6-2 or TRBV6-3 and TRBJ2-2; 8 bases match TRBD1. The CDR3 sequence is 16 residues long. Germline CDR1 and CDR2: MNHEY and SVGEGT. V dropped 4 bases and J dropped 1; count of bases not matched to a gene: 5. The CDR3 DNA follows: TGTGCCAGCAGTTCTACAGACAGGGGGAACACCGGGGAGCTGTTTTTT. This codes for CASSSTDRGNTGELFF.